This T cell receptor (beta chain) was sequenced in a study of a mutant IDH1 vaccine in newly diagnosed glioma. As for this clone: Its antigen is not known.

Time point meaning: week 11, during vaccination. Topical imiquimod accompanied each vaccine dose, which consisted of 300 ug of mutant IDH1 20-mer peptide. Clones were sequenced by immunoSEQ multiplex PCR, and TCRdb holds only the in-frame ones, with some missing. Of about 64,000 clones in the sample, 70% to 85% are singletons; the top ten hold about 9.4%. This sequence was found in a woman between 50 and 59 years old with glioma. This specimen consisted of PBMCs, obtained from a glioma patient whose treatment included an IDH1 peptide vaccine.

CDR3 loop: CATQGGTEAFF. The CDR3 nucleotides read TGTGCCACCCAGGGAGGGACTGAAGCTTTCTTT. This chain uses TRBV2 with TRBJ1-1; D might be TRBD1 (5 bases). V gave up 10 bases and J gave up 5 bases, with 11 bases separating them. The length of the CDR3 is 11 residues. The germline V gene encodes CDR1 SNHLY and CDR2 FYNNEI.